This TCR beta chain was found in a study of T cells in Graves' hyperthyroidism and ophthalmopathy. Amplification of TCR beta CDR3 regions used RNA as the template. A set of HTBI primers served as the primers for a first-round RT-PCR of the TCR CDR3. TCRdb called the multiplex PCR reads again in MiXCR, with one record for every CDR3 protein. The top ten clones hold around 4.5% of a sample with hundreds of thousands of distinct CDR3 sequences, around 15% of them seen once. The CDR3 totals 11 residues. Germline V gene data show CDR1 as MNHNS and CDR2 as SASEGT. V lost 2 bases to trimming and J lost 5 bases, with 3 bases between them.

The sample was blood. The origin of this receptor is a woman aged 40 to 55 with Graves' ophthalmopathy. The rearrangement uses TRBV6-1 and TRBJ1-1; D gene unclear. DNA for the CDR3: TGTGCCAGCAGTGAATTAACTGAAGCTTTCTTT. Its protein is CASSELTEAFF.